The TCR beta chain under discussion was sequenced for a study of PD-1 blockade in classical Hodgkin lymphoma. All patients experienced relapse after autologous stem cell transplantation, and brentuximab vedotin exposure was variable. Sequencing was performed with immunoSEQ multiplex PCR; in TCRdb, only in-frame clones are kept and a portion is missing. The sample lists about 58,000 clones; roughly 90% were seen once. Per the germline V gene, CDR1 is SGDLS and CDR2 is YYNGEE. The CDR3 covers 16 residues. V trimming: 4 bases; J trimming: 6 bases; junction bases outside the gene matches: 10. General observations from the study: Individuals initiating nivolumab under 1 year after ASCT were excluded. A significant rise in TCR diversity was seen by C4D1 for CD4+ cells but not for CD8+ cells. Complete responders' baseline diversity resembled that of newly diagnosed patients.

Worth noting for this clone: Its antigen is currently unknown.

The clonotype was recovered from a human donor with classical Hodgkin lymphoma. The input for sequencing was peripheral blood mononuclear cells (PBMCs), taken before the second cycle of nivolumab. This rearrangement joins TRBV9 to TRBJ1-1, with 12 bases that match TRBD1. As DNA, the CDR3 is TGTGCCAGCAGCCCCGGGACAGGGGGCGTCGGGGCTGAAGCTTTCTTT. Translation gives CASSPGTGGVGAEAFF.